Sequencing of this T cell receptor (beta chain) was carried out in a study of spatial heterogeneity in lung cancer. Study information: Beta-chain sequences were consistently detected more often than alpha-chain sequences. Findings of the study overall: There were more appearances of ubiquitous expanded tumor TCRs in blood at resection than at follow-up.

Comment on this clonotype: The antigen remains undetermined.

V was cut by 5 bases and J by 4 bases, with 10 bases left in between. CDR3 length: 13 residues. Germline V gives CDR1 SGHNT, CDR2 YENEEA. Time point noted: blood at routine non-recurrence follow-up after resection. Tumor, nontumor lung or frozen PBMC supplied whole RNA that was sequenced unsorted. Each TCR cDNA molecule carried a unique molecular identifier. TCRdb passed the 5' RACE reads through MiXCR, listing each CDR3 protein once. The data hold about 52,000 distinct CDR3 sequences, with around 7% observed a single time. The receptor comes from a female donor with early-stage non-small cell lung cancer. This chain joins TRBV11-3 and TRBJ2-3; the D gene is possibly TRBD2 (7 bases). The input for sequencing was PBMCs, taken at follow-up. CDR3 protein: CASSRGAPDTQYF. CDR3 in DNA: TGTGCCAGCAGCCGGGGGGCCCCAGATACGCAGTATTTT.